This TCR beta chain was retrieved from a study of blood T cell repertoires in COVID-19. Original data processing: Scientists estimated how many nucleated cells there were by amplifying reference gene primers. Here immunoSEQ multiplex PCR was the method, and the copy in TCRdb shows in-frame clones only, minus some. From that table come the V and J calls and clone size; the DNA was used to work out D and trimming. The table lists more than 400,000 clones, about nine tenths of them singletons. Trimming cost V 3 bases and J 6 bases; bases outside gene matches: 8. The CDR3 contains 16 residues. CDR1 is MGHRA and CDR2 is YSYEKL in the germline V gene. Participant reports of clinical history set cohort assignment. Recovery among Cohort 3 donors was established by two negative PCRs, clearance, or symptom resolution.

The gene calls are TRBV4-1 and TRBJ2-7; TRBD2 matches at 13 bases. This clonotype was obtained from a man aged 18 to 29 who had recovered from COVID-19. The sequencing input was PBMCs or T cells enriched from blood (not recorded which). CDR3 nucleotides: TGCGCCAGCAGCCACATCTGGGGACTAGCGGGAATCGAGCAGTACTTC. Translated, it gives CASSHIWGLAGIEQYF.